Below are 29 T cell receptor beta chains sequenced from a single sample in a study of CD8+ T cells in alopecia areata. TCR sequencing used cDNA made by reverse transcription of extracted RNA. Only in-frame clones appear in the TCRdb table, and some are missing; sequencing was by immunoSEQ multiplex PCR. The sample lists fewer than 100,000 clones, over 40% occurring once. Input material: CD4+ T cells sorted from blood. Source of these receptors: a human donor with alopecia areata.

This clone was detected only a few times. V and J are TRBV19 and TRBJ2-7, with TRBD1 matching 7 bases. Per the germline V gene, CDR1 is LNHDA and CDR2 is SQIVND (reference sequence). After removal of 4 bases from V and 5 bases from J, the junction contained 11 bases not matched to a gene. The CDR3 covers 15 residues. For the CDR3, the DNA is TGTGCCAGTAGTACCCTGGGACAGCCGTTCGACGAGCAGTACTTC. The encoded protein is CASSTLGQPFDEQYF.

The rearrangement joins TRBV14 to TRBJ1-4; TRBD1 might be the D (6 bases). Germline-derived CDR1 and CDR2 are SGHDN and FVKESK. The CDR3 spans 15 residues. The V end lost 2 bases, the J end lost 0 bases, and 7 bases lay between the germline ends. CDR3 coding DNA: TGTGCCAGCAGCCAACAGGGGCCAACTAATGAAAAACTGTTTTTT. Protein sequence: CASSQQGPTNEKLFF.

Only one count was recorded for this clone. The V and J genes are TRBV29-1 and TRBJ2-1, with a weak D call TRBD2 (5 bases). Germline loops: CDR1 SQVTM, CDR2 ANQGSEA. This CDR3 is 13 amino acids long. The ends were cut back, 8 bases at V and 4 bases at J, with 15 bases in the middle. CDR3 protein: CSTSGYPYNEQFF. The DNA for the CDR3 is TGCAGCACGAGCGGATACCCTTACAATGAGCAGTTCTTC.

A few counts support this clone. This chain joins TRBV29-1 and TRBJ1-1; D is ambiguous. The CDR3 has 11 residues. Deletions cut 7 bases from V and 0 bases from J, with 6 bases between. Germline V lookup: CDR1 SQVTM, CDR2 ANQGSEA. The CDR3 DNA reads as TGCAGCGGGTTCCTGAACACTGAAGCTTTCTTT. Its translation is CSGFLNTEAFF.

V and J are TRBV4-1 and TRBJ1-5; no clear D. Per germline, CDR1 MGHRA and CDR2 YSYEKL. Trimming shortened V by 0 bases and J by 1 base, and 13 bases separated the two germline ends. This CDR3 region has 17 residues. DNA of the CDR3: TGCGCCAGCAGCCAAGATGTGACGGGAGTCAGCAATCAGCCCCAGCATTTT. Translated: CASSQDVTGVSNQPQHF.

J is TRBJ1-1 and V is TRBV13; weak D call: TRBD1 (6 bases). Germline V gene sequence: CDR1 PRHDT, CDR2 FYEKMQ (reference sequence). The germline V and J ends were trimmed by 4 bases and 3 bases, with 12 bases remaining between them. This CDR3 has 14 residues. The CDR3 loop reads CASSSRTVYTEAFF. CDR3 DNA sequence: TGTGCCAGCAGCTCCCGGACAGTCTACACTGAAGCTTTCTTT.

The chain uses TRBV29-1 and TRBJ1-1; perhaps TRBD1 as D (5 bases). The CDR3 sequence is 13 residues long. V gave up 4 bases and J gave up 1 base, with 10 bases separating them. The germline gives CDR1 SQVTM, CDR2 ANQGSEA. This chain's CDR3 is CSVVETENTEAFF. The CDR3 bases are TGCAGCGTTGTGGAGACAGAGAACACTGAAGCTTTCTTT.

The rearrangement links TRBV2 to TRBJ2-5; tentatively, D is TRBD1 (5 bases). Germline CDR1 is SNHLY and CDR2 is FYNNEI. The CDR3 consists of 12 residues. Trimming stripped 6 bases from V and 0 bases from J, with 5 bases between. CDR3 in DNA: TGTGCCAGCAGACAGGACCAAGAGACCCAGTACTTC. Translating gives CASRQDQETQYF.

The chain employs TRBV30 and TRBJ2-5; possible D gene TRBD1, 6 bases. The germline gives CDR1 GTSNPN, CDR2 SVGIG (reference sequence). The CDR3 totals 13 residues. The V gene lost 2 bases and the J gene lost 5 bases, with 12 bases spanning the gap. The CDR3 bases are TGTGCCTGGAGTTTACAGGGTCCGGAGACCCAGTACTTC. Protein product: CAWSLQGPETQYF.

The chain couples TRBV29-1 to TRBJ1-1; no firm D call. The CDR3 covers 14 residues. Germline V gene lookup returns CDR1 SQVTM and CDR2 ANQGSEA. Trimming took off 4 bases at V and 10 bases at J, with 22 bases between the two ends. CDR3 coding DNA: TGCAGCGTTGCCCCTTTAGTCAGTTCGGTGGGAGCTTTCTTT. Its protein is CSVAPLVSSVGAFF.

The V gene is TRBV30, the J gene TRBJ2-7; TRBD1 or TRBD2 may be the D gene (5 bases each). Between the trimmed V and J ends, which lost 5 bases and 0 bases, there was a span of 8 bases. The CDR3 has 12 amino acids. Looked up from germline, CDR1 is GTSNPN and CDR2 is SVGIG (reference sequence). The CDR3 region has the DNA TGTGCCTGGGGGGACCGCTCCTACGAGCAGTACTTC. It codes for CAWGDRSYEQYF.

This chain uses TRBV7-2 with TRBJ2-7; possibly TRBD1 for D (6 bases). In germline, CDR1 is SGHTA, CDR2 FQGNSA. V lost 7 bases and J lost 2, with 18 bases in between. This CDR3 contains 15 residues. The chain's CDR3 is CASTPKWDIAYEQYF. The CDR3 nucleotides read TGTGCCAGCACCCCCAAATGGGACATAGCCTACGAGCAGTACTTC. The complete variable domain, with remaining parts taken from reference TRBV7-2 and TRBJ2-7, reads GAGVSQSPSNKVTEKGKDVELRCDPISGHTALYWYRQSLGQGLEFLIYFQGNSAPDKSGLPSDRFSAERTGGSVSTLTIQRTQQEDSAVYLCASTPKWDIAYEQYFGPGTRLTVT.

The V call is TRBV29-1, the J call TRBJ2-5; D remains unclear. The CDR3 is made up of 13 amino acids. The V end lost 4 bases, the J end lost 2 bases, and 11 bases lay between the germline ends. Germline CDR1 reads SQVTM; CDR2 reads ANQGSEA. CDR3 sequence reads: CSVASLLQETQYF. CDR3 sequence (DNA): TGCAGCGTTGCCAGTCTACTTCAAGAGACCCAGTACTTC. The entire variable domain, with the rest obtained from reference TRBV29-1 and TRBJ2-5, is as follows: SAVISQKPSRDICQRGTSLTIQCQVDSQVTMMFWYRQQPGQSLTLIATANQGSEATYESGFVIDKFPISRPNLTFSTLTVSNMSPEDSSIYLCSVASLLQETQYFGPGTRLLVL.

The chain couples TRBV30 to TRBJ2-1; D call uncertain. CDR1 is GTSNPN and CDR2 is SVGIG in the germline V gene (reference sequence). Trimming took off 2 bases at V and 7 bases at J, with 24 bases between the two ends. This CDR3 is built from 17 residues. The CDR3 DNA sequence: TGTGCCTGGAGTCCAAACCTTCGGGCAGAAGAGAAAAATGAGCAGTTCTTC. This encodes CAWSPNLRAEEKNEQFF.

This clone was seen more than once but under ten times. V and J are TRBV4-1 and TRBJ2-5; a possible D gene is TRBD1 (6 bases). Germline assignment: CDR1 MGHRA and CDR2 YSYEKL. V was cut by 4 bases and J by 4 bases, with 16 bases left in between. This CDR3 is 15 amino acids long. CDR3 nucleotide sequence: TGCGCCAGCAGCCGGTTACAGGGAATCGGAGAGACCCAGTACTTC. The encoded protein is CASSRLQGIGETQYF.

The rearrangement uses TRBV27 and TRBJ2-6, with D possibly being TRBD2 (5 bases). There are 15 residues in the CDR3. The germline gives CDR1 MNHEY, CDR2 SMNVEV (reference sequence). The V end lost 5 bases, the J end lost 1 base, and 9 bases lay between the germline ends. CDR3 loop: CASSVERSGANVLTF. CDR3 DNA sequence: TGTGCCAGCAGTGTTGAGCGGTCTGGGGCCAACGTCCTGACTTTC. Variable domain in full (rest from reference TRBV27 and TRBJ2-6): EAQVTQNPRYLITVTGKKLTVTCSQNMNHEYMSWYRQDPGLGLRQIYYSMNVEVTDKGDVPEGYKVSRKEKRNFPLILESPSPNQTSLYFCASSVERSGANVLTFGAGSRLTVL.

V gene TRBV7-2 combines with J gene TRBJ2-7, with 8 bases fitting TRBD2. CDR1 and CDR2 (germline): SGHTA, FQGNSA. The CDR3 spans 13 residues. J gave up 5 bases and V 6 bases, and 6 bases lay outside the gene matches. The CDR3 region is CASRLAGGDEQYF. The CDR3 nucleotides read TGTGCCAGCAGGCTGGCGGGGGGCGACGAGCAGTACTTC.

This chain connects TRBV25-1 to TRBJ2-2; D possibly corresponds to TRBD2 (6 bases). The length of the CDR3 is 16 residues. The V end lost 4 bases, the J end lost 6 bases, and 18 bases lay between the germline ends. Germline V gene data show CDR1 as MGHDK and CDR2 as SYGVNS. CDR3 DNA sequence: TGTGCCAGCAGTGGCTGGGACTTTCAGGGTCCCGGGGAGCTGTTTTTT. Protein sequence: CASSGWDFQGPGELFF.

This CDR3 reads CSAKGLGTYEQYF. For the CDR3, the DNA is TGCAGCGCTAAGGGACTAGGGACCTACGAGCAGTACTTC. The chain is built from TRBV29-1 and TRBJ2-7; 8 bases map to TRBD2. V dropped 7 bases and J dropped 2; count of bases not matched to a gene: 7. The CDR3 is 13 residues long. CDR1 and CDR2 (germline): SQVTM, ANQGSEA.

This clone has only a few counts. The chain links TRBV29-1 to TRBJ2-1; TRBD1 agrees at 8 bases. The CDR3 totals 14 residues. V trimming: 0 bases; J trimming: 8 bases; junction bases outside the gene matches: 6. Germline V CDR1 and CDR2: SQVTM, ANQGSEA. The CDR3 DNA follows: TGCAGCGTTGAAGACAGGGGGCGCCCGGATGAGCAGTTCTTC. This gives the protein CSVEDRGRPDEQFF.

The chain combines TRBV28 with TRBJ2-3; D is perhaps TRBD2 (5 bases). This CDR3 region has 12 residues. Germline assignment: CDR1 MDHEN and CDR2 SYDVKM. The V end lost 4 bases, the J end lost 5 bases, and 7 bases lay between the germline ends. The CDR3 bases are TGTGCCAGCAGTTCGGACTTAGATACGCAGTATTTT. Translating it yields CASSSDLDTQYF. Full variable domain (remainder filled in from reference TRBV28 and TRBJ2-3): DVKVTQSSRYLVKRTGEKVFLECVQDMDHENMFWYRQDPGLGLRLIYFSYDVKMKEKGDIPEGYSVSREKKERFSLILESASTNQTSMYLCASSSDLDTQYFGPGTRLTVL.

V gene TRBV29-1 combines with J gene TRBJ2-3; the D is unclear. The CDR3 is 13 amino acids. CDR1 is SQVTM and CDR2 is ANQGSEA in the germline V gene. V shed 4 bases and J shed 8 bases, with 16 bases lying between them. The DNA for the CDR3 is TGCAGCGTTGCGGGCAGGCAAACCGGTACGCAGTATTTT. As protein: CSVAGRQTGTQYF.

J is TRBJ2-1 and V is TRBV30, with TRBD2 matching over 10 bases. CDR1 and CDR2 from the germline V gene are GTSNPN and SVGIG (reference sequence). V lost 5 bases, J lost 5 bases, and 6 bases stayed unmatched. The CDR3 has 14 amino acids. CDR3 DNA sequence: TGTGCCTGGCAAGGACTAGCGGTAAACAATGAGCAGTTCTTC. This sequence encodes CAWQGLAVNNEQFF.

V is TRBV23-1 and J is TRBJ2-7, with D uncertain. TRBV23-1 is an open reading frame whose function is uncertain. This CDR3 spans 14 amino acids. Trimming removed 3 bases from V and 2 bases from J, with 11 bases in between. In DNA, the CDR3 is TGCGCCAGCAGTCAGGTGGAGAGGACCTACGAGCAGTACTTC. The encoded protein is CASSQVERTYEQYF.

The rearrangement uses TRBV7-2 and TRBJ2-3, with D possibly TRBD2 on 7 matching bases. The V gene's germline CDR1 is SGHTA and CDR2 FQGNSA. The CDR3 sequence is 15 residues long. V lost 1 base, J lost 2 bases, and 10 bases lay in between. The CDR3 DNA reads TGTGCCAGCAGCTTAGAGGGGGGGGCCACAGATACGCAGTATTTT. This codes for CASSLEGGATDTQYF.

The chain recombines TRBV28 with TRBJ2-5; TRBD1 matches at 8 bases. Germline lookup yields CDR1 MDHEN and CDR2 SYDVKM. V lost 3 bases, J lost 2 bases, and 5 bases stayed unmatched. This CDR3 is built from 15 residues. CDR3 sequence (DNA): TGTGCCAGCAGTTTTCCAGGGGGCCCACAAGAGACCCAGTACTTC. Its translation: CASSFPGGPQETQYF.

The V and J genes are TRBV9 and TRBJ1-5; D gene uncertain. Between the trimmed V and J ends, which lost 0 bases and 6 bases, there was a span of 7 bases. Germline assignment: CDR1 SGDLS and CDR2 YYNGEE. CDR3 length: 13 residues. This chain's CDR3 is CASSVDFGQPQHF. The CDR3 DNA is TGTGCCAGCAGCGTAGACTTTGGTCAGCCCCAGCATTTT.

This chain connects TRBV7-9 to TRBJ2-1, with 8 bases that match TRBD1. V lost 11 bases, J lost 6 bases, and 6 bases stayed unmatched. CDR3 size: 12 residues. In germline, CDR1 is SEHNR, CDR2 FQNEAQ (reference sequence). CDR3 DNA: TGTGCCTCAGCAACAGGGGGCAATGAGCAGTTCTTC. Its protein is CASATGGNEQFF.

The chain has TRBV30 and TRBJ2-5; 7 nucleotides line up with TRBD1. This CDR3 comprises 13 residues. CDR1 and CDR2 (germline): GTSNPN, SVGIG (reference sequence). J lost 6 bases, V lost 2 bases, and 6 bases had no gene match. The CDR3 DNA is TGTGCCTGGAGTCCCGACAGGGCTCAGACCCAGTACTTC. It codes for CAWSPDRAQTQYF.